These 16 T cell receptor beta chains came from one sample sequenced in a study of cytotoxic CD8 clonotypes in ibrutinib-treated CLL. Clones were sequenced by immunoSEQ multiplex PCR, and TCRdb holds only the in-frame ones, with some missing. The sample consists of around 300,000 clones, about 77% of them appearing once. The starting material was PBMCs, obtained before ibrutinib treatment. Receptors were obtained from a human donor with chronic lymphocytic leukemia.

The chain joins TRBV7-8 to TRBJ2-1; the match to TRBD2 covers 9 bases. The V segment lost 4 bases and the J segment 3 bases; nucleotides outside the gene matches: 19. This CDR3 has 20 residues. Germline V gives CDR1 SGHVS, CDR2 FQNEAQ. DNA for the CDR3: TGTGCCAGCAGCTCCCGAGTTGGGGCGGGAGGGCAAAAAGACTACAATGAGCAGTTCTTC. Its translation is CASSSRVGAGGQKDYNEQFF.

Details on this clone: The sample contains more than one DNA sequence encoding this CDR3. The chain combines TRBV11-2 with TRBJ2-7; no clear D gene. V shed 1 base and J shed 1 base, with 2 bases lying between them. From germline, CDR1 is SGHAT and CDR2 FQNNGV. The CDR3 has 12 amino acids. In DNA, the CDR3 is TGTGCCAGCAGCTTAGGTTCCTACGAGCAGTACTTC. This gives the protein CASSLGSYEQYF. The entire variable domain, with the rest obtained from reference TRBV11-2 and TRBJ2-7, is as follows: EAGVAQSPRYKIIEKRQSVAFWCNPISGHATLYWYQQILGQGPKLLIQFQNNGVVDDSQLPKDRFSAERLKGVDSTLKIQPAKLEDSAVYLCASSLGSYEQYFGPGTRLTVT.

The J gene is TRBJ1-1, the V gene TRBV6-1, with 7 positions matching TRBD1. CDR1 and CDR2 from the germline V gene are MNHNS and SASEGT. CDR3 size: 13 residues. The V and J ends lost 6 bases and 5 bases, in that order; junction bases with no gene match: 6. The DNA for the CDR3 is TGTGCCAGCAGACAGGGGCACTCTACTGAAGCTTTCTTT. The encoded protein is CASRQGHSTEAFF.

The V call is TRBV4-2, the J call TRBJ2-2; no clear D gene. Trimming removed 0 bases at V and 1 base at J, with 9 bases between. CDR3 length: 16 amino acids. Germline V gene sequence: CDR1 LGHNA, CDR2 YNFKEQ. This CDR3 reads CASSQDNGLNTGELFF. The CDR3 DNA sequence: TGTGCCAGCAGCCAAGATAACGGGCTGAACACCGGGGAGCTGTTTTTT.

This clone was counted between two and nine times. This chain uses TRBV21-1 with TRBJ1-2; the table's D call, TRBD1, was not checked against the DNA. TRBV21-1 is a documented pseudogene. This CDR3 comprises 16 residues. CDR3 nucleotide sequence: TGTGCCAGCAGCAAAGCTCAAGGGGGCTGCATCGATGGCTACACCTTC. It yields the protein CASSKAQGGCIDGYTF.

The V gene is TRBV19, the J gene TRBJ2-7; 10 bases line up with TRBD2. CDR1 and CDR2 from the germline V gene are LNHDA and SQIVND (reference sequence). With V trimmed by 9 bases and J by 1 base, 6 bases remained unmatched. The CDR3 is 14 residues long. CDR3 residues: CASALAGESYEQYF. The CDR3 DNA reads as TGTGCCAGCGCGCTAGCGGGAGAGTCCTACGAGCAGTACTTC.

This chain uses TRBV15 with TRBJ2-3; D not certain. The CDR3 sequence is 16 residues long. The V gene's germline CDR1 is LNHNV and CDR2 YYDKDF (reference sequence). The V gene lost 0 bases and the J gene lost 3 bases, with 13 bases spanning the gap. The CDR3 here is CATSRDQLTVTDTQYF. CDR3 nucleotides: TGTGCCACCAGCAGAGATCAATTGACGGTGACAGATACGCAGTATTTT. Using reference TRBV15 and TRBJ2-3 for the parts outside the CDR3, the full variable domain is DAMVIQNPRYQVTQFGKPVTLSCSQTLNHNVMYWYQQKSSQAPKLLFHYYDKDFNNEADTPDNFQSRRPNTSFCFLDIRSPGLGDTAMYLCATSRDQLTVTDTQYFGPGTRLTVL.

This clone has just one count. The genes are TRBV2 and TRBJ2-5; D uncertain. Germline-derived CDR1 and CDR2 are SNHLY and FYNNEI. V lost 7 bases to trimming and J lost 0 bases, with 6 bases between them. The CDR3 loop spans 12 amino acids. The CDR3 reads CASTTHQETQYF. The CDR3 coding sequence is TGTGCCAGCACAACACACCAAGAGACCCAGTACTTC.

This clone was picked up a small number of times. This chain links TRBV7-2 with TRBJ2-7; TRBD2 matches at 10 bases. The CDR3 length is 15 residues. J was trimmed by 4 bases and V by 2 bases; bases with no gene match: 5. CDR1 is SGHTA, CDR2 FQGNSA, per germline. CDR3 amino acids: CASSLLAGDGYEQYF. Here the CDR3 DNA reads TGTGCCAGCAGCTTACTAGCGGGAGATGGTTACGAGCAGTACTTC.

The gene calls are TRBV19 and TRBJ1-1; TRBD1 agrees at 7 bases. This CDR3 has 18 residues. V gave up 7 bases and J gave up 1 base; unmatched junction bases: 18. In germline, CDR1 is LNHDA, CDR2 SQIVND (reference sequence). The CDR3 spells CASIPRGRFEAANTEAFF. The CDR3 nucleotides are TGTGCCAGTATCCCGAGGGGGCGATTTGAAGCCGCGAACACTGAAGCTTTCTTT.

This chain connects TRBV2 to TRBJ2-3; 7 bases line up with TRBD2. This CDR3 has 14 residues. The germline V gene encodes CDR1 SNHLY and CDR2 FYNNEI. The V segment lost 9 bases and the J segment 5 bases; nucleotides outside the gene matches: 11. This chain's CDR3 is CARAGPGQQDTQYF. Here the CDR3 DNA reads TGTGCCAGAGCGGGACCCGGCCAGCAAGATACGCAGTATTTT.

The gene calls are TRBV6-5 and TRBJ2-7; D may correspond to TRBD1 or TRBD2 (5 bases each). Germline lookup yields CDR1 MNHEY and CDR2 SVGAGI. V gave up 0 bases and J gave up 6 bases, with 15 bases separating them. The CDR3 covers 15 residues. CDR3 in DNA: TGTGCCAGCAGTTACTCCTCTTCCGGGACGTTCGAGCAGTACTTC. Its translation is CASSYSSSGTFEQYF.

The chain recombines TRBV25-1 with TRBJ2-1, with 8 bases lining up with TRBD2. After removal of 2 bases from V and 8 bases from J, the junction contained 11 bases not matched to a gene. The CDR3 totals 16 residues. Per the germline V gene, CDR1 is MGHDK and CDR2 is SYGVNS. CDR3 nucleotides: TGTGCCAGCAGTGAACTGACTAGCGAAAAAGGCTATGAGCAGTTCTTC. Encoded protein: CASSELTSEKGYEQFF.

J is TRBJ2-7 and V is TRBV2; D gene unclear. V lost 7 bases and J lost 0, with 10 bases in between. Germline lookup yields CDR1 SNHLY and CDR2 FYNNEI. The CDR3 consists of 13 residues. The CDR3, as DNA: TGTGCCAGCATTTTCTCTCTCTCCTACGAGCAGTACTTC. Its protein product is CASIFSLSYEQYF.

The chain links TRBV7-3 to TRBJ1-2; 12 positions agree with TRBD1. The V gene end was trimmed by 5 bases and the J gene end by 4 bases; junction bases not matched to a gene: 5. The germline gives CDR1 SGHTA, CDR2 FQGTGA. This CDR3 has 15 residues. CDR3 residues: CASSPGQGAVYGYTF. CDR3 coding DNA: TGTGCCAGCAGCCCGGGACAGGGGGCTGTCTATGGCTACACCTTC.

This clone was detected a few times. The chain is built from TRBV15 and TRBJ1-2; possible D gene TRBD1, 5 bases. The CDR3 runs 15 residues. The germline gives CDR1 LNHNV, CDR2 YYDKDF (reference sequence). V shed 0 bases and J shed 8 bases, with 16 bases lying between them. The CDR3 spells CATSRERSGLLGYTF. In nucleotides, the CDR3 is TGTGCCACCAGCAGAGAACGTTCGGGACTCCTAGGCTACACCTTC.